A single TCR beta chain is shown here with its context. Its binding antigen is unknown. Base qualities are not at hand, and no much larger clone is one base apart. Genomic DNA was extracted from sorted cells for sequencing of the TCRbeta CDR3 region. TCRbeta CDR3 regions were sequenced using the immunoSEQ Assay. The table comes from immuneACCESS by way of TCRdb, which keeps in-frame sequences with V and J called. Part of the clones is missing from these tables; in studies checked, under half for an unresolved V gene and the rest for unknown reasons. This sample is represented by fewer than 80,000 clones; approximately 86% of them were singletons. The leading ten clones occupy 0.6% to 0.8% of the sample. The data originate from a study of OX40 agonist ivuxolimab in advanced cancers. Some background on the complete study: Ivuxolimab was an agonistic, fully human IgG2 monoclonal antibody directed against OX40 (CD134), a costimulatory receptor. Intravenous ivuxolimab was administered to patients every 2 weeks at six dose levels: 0.01, 0.1, 0.3, 1.5, 3 and 10 mg/kg. Among the approximately 50 dose-escalation patients, some 19 had hepatocellular carcinoma, roughly 15 melanoma, 9 renal cell carcinoma and 9 head and neck cancer. In the dose-escalation cohort, 65% to 90% of patients were male, and the mean age was approximately 55 years, with a range of roughly 20 to 80. Patients were allowed to have had prior anti-PD-1, anti-PD-L1 or anti-CTLA-4 therapy, and around 40% of the dose-escalation patients had previously received checkpoint inhibitors. Partial responses were achieved by three dose-escalation patients, of whom one had hepatocellular carcinoma and two had cutaneous melanoma. The point of sequencing TCRbeta in the periphery was to test whether ivuxolimab changed TCR sequence diversity and drove clonal T-cell expansion. The monotherapy dose-escalation portion (N of about 49 patients) of the phase I ivuxolimab trial is reported in the paper. Overall study outcomes, separate from this receptor: The antigen specificity of the clonally expanded peripheral T cells was not determined. At doses of 0.1 to 3.0 mg/kg, clonal expansion of both CD4+ and CD8+ T cells in blood was seen between baseline and week 6. On average, CD8+ T cells showed more expanded clones than CD4+ T cells after ivuxolimab. In partial responders in the 0.1-3.0 mg/kg groups, normalized peripheral clonal expansion was found to be among the lowest, especially among CD8+ T cells. Low levels of normalized T-cell clonal expansion were also seen in some patients who did not respond.

The trial excluded patients who had a history of autoimmune disease or who were on systemic immunosuppression. Peripheral blood for TCR sequencing was collected from all dose cohorts at baseline, on cycle 4 day 1, and on cycle 7 day 1. Samples came from an open-label, multicenter, first-in-human phase I dose-escalation trial of ivuxolimab. Adults with locally advanced or metastatic head and neck squamous cell, hepatocellular, melanoma or renal cell carcinoma were enrolled in the trial. Before TCR sequencing, CD4+ and CD8+ T cells were separately sorted from peripheral blood. The CDR3 contains 17 residues, cysteine and phenylalanine counted. Solely the CDR3 DNA is kept, with 51 bases framed from the first base. Sequences LNHDA (CDR1) and SQIVND (CDR2) are obtained from the germline V gene (reference sequence). V lost 4 bases and J lost 5 bases, and the count of bases not matched to a germline gene is 12.

The sample in question was CD4+ or CD8+ T cells sorted from blood, obtained in a trial of the OX40 agonist ivuxolimab. The rearranged chain carries TRBV19 and TRBJ2-2; 8 middle bases align to TRBD1. The source of this sequence is an adult with an advanced solid tumor such as melanoma, head and neck, liver or kidney cancer. This receptor has the CDR3 CASSTQSGGAGTGELFF. DNA sequence: TGTGCCAGTAGTACCCAATCAGGGGGCGCAGGGACCGGGGAGCTGTTTTTT. Joined to the reference TRBV19 and TRBJ2-2 proteins, this CDR3 gives the full variable domain: DGGITQSPKYLFRKEGQNVTLSCEQNLNHDAMYWYRQDPGQGLRLIYYSQIVNDFQKGDIAEGYSVSREKKESFPLTVTSAQKNPTAFYLCASSTQSGGAGTGELFFGEGSRLTVL.